The 27 T cell receptor beta chains given below trace back to one sample, sequenced in a study of blood T cells in healthy people across ages. A second roughly 6 to 11 cycle PCR used barcoded and J-beta primers. TCRdb ran MiXCR on the 5' RACE reads and lists one entry per CDR3 protein. The repertoire holds approximately 2,000,000 distinct CDR3 sequences, with about two fifths as singletons. Sequences were obtained from blood. The receptors shown here come from a human donor in good health.

V and J are TRBV27 and TRBJ1-1, with 7 nucleotides matching TRBD1. CDR3 length: 13 residues. Germline V CDR1 and CDR2: MNHEY, SMNVEV (reference sequence). V shed 4 bases, J shed 10 bases, and the junction held 9 bases outside the gene matches. CDR3 coding DNA: TGTGCCAGCAGTTCATTACAGGGGCGAGGAGCTTTCTTT. Its translation: CASSSLQGRGAFF.

This clonotype has ten or more counts. V usage is TRBV29-1 and J usage is TRBJ1-1; no reliable D call. The V gene lost 4 bases and the J gene lost 7 bases, with 10 bases spanning the gap. Per the germline V gene, CDR1 is SQVTM and CDR2 is ANQGSEA. The CDR3 covers 11 residues. CDR3 sequence (DNA): TGCAGCGTTGTATTTAGGAGTGAAGCTTTCTTT. This sequence encodes CSVVFRSEAFF.

This chain links TRBV29-1 with TRBJ2-1, with 12 bases identical to TRBD2. The CDR3 is 16 amino acids. Per germline, CDR1 SQVTM and CDR2 ANQGSEA. With V trimmed by 4 bases and J by 4 bases, 8 bases remained unmatched. In DNA form, the CDR3 reads TGCAGCGTTGCCGGAGGACTAGCGGGGACTTACAATGAGCAGTTCTTC. Protein: CSVAGGLAGTYNEQFF.

V usage is TRBV7-3 and J usage is TRBJ1-1; 7 nucleotides agree with TRBD1. Unmatched junction bases numbered 11, after V lost 6 bases and J lost 4 bases. The germline gives CDR1 SGHTA, CDR2 FQGTGA. CDR3 length: 15 amino acids. The CDR3, as DNA: TGTGCCAGCAGTCCTGGCTACAGGGGAACCACTGAAGCTTTCTTT. Protein sequence: CASSPGYRGTTEAFF.

The chain combines TRBV7-9 with TRBJ2-5; TRBD1 might be the D (5 bases). The CDR3 has 14 amino acids. The germline V and J ends were trimmed by 6 bases and 5 bases, with 16 bases remaining between them. Germline lookup yields CDR1 SEHNR and CDR2 FQNEAQ (reference sequence). CDR3 residues: CASSPDSTGETQYF. CDR3 sequence (DNA): TGTGCCAGCAGTCCCGACAGCACCGGTGAGACCCAGTACTTC.

V and J are TRBV6-1 and TRBJ2-3; no firm D call. Trimming left V 0 bases short and J 6 bases short, with 7 bases between. In germline, CDR1 is MNHNS, CDR2 SASEGT. The CDR3 extends over 13 amino acids. The CDR3 DNA sequence: TGTGCCAGCAGTGAAGCGCTTCAGGATACGCAGTATTTT. It codes for CASSEALQDTQYF.

The genes are TRBV30 and TRBJ1-2, with D unresolved. Germline CDR1 GTSNPN, CDR2 SVGIG (reference sequence). Trimming shortened V by 4 bases and J by 8 bases, and 20 bases separated the two germline ends. The CDR3 contains 14 residues. CDR3 nucleotides: TGTGCCTGGAAGGGCCAGATCTACATCGAGGGCTACACCTTC. Amino acid sequence: CAWKGQIYIEGYTF.

The genes are TRBV15 and TRBJ1-4; TRBD1 matches at 8 bases. The CDR3 runs 15 residues. CDR1 is LNHNV and CDR2 is YYDKDF in the germline V gene (reference sequence). Germline trimming cut 0 bases from V and 7 bases from J; bases unmatched to any gene: 4. This CDR3 reads CATSRDGQGGEKLFF. The CDR3 DNA sequence: TGTGCCACCAGCAGAGATGGACAGGGTGGTGAAAAACTGTTTTTT.

This chain links TRBV7-9 with TRBJ1-1; no clear D gene. V lost 7 bases and J lost 2, with 11 bases in between. Germline values: CDR1 SEHNR, CDR2 FQNEAQ (reference sequence). CDR3 size: 13 residues. The DNA for the CDR3 is TGTGCCAGCATCCTGGGTTCTAACACTGAAGCTTTCTTT. Protein sequence: CASILGSNTEAFF.

This clonotype was detected only a few times. The chain has TRBV29-1 and TRBJ1-2; the match to TRBD1 covers 7 bases. The trim removed 4 bases at V and 7 bases at J, leaving 9 bases unmatched. CDR1 is SQVTM, CDR2 ANQGSEA, per germline. The CDR3 extends over 13 amino acids. The CDR3 DNA reads as TGCAGCGTTGTGTTTAGGGGGCGAGTTGGCTACACCTTC. Translation: CSVVFRGRVGYTF.

This clonotype was counted many times. CDR3 DNA: TGTGCCAGCAGCTTAGACGCTGGGAACACTGAAGCTTTCTTT. Translating gives CASSLDAGNTEAFF. V usage is TRBV7-9 and J usage is TRBJ1-1; D remains unclear. CDR3 length: 14 residues. The germline gives CDR1 SEHNR, CDR2 FQNEAQ (reference sequence). Trimming stripped 1 base from V and 1 base from J, with 7 bases between.

The CDR3 bases are TGTGCCAGCTCACCCCCGGGACAAGCACATGGCTACACCTTC. It is translated as CASSPPGQAHGYTF. V gene TRBV18 combines with J gene TRBJ1-2; D is perhaps TRBD1 (6 bases). Germline V gene data show CDR1 as KGHSH and CDR2 as LQKENI. The CDR3 loop spans 14 amino acids. V dropped 3 bases and J dropped 6 bases, with 14 bases sitting between them.

The V call is TRBV6-2 or TRBV6-3, the J call TRBJ2-7, with D tentatively TRBD1 (6 bases). Trimming cost V 1 base and J 5 bases, with 15 bases left between them. The CDR3 runs to 15 residues. The germline V gene encodes CDR1 MNHEY and CDR2 SVGEGT. The DNA of the CDR3 is TGTGCCAGCAGTTACTTTCGTGGACAGAAAAACGAGCAGTACTTC. Its translation: CASSYFRGQKNEQYF.

The chain combines TRBV5-1 with TRBJ1-2; D may be TRBD1 (5 bases). This CDR3 region has 16 residues. The ends were cut back, 3 bases at V and 4 bases at J, with 19 bases in the middle. Germline assignment: CDR1 SGHRS and CDR2 YFSETQ. In DNA, the CDR3 is TGCGCCAGCAGCTCACTACCCCGGGGGTCCAGCTATGGCTACACCTTC. Protein: CASSSLPRGSSYGYTF.

The table lists this clonotype with a few counts. This rearrangement joins TRBV4-3 to TRBJ2-2; TRBD2 agrees at 9 bases. This CDR3 comprises 16 residues. Unmatched junction bases numbered 7, after V lost 1 base and J lost 7 bases. Germline lookup yields CDR1 LGHNA and CDR2 YSLEER. The CDR3 region has the DNA TGCGCCAGCAGCCAAGGGTGGCGGGGGGGCCACGGGGAGCTGTTTTTT. Translation: CASSQGWRGGHGELFF.

This clonotype has a count of ten or more. The gene calls are TRBV7-2 and TRBJ2-2; D is ambiguous. Germline CDR1 SGHTA, CDR2 FQGNSA. The CDR3 loop spans 15 amino acids. Trimming took off 10 bases at V and 0 bases at J, with 15 bases between the two ends. The CDR3 DNA is TGTGCCACCACACCCGACGTCGCGAACACCGGGGAGCTGTTTTTT. It translates to CATTPDVANTGELFF.

The genes are TRBV3-1 and TRBJ1-1, with 10 positions matching TRBD1. Germline V gene lookup returns CDR1 LGHDT and CDR2 YNNKEL (reference sequence). V shed 4 bases, J shed 7 bases, and the junction held 9 bases outside the gene matches. The CDR3 length is 15 residues. CDR3 sequence reads: CASSPRDRGDGEAFF. CDR3 coding DNA: TGTGCCAGCAGCCCCCGGGACAGGGGTGATGGTGAAGCTTTCTTT.

The chain joins TRBV28 to TRBJ1-2, with 10 bases aligning to TRBD1. The CDR3 totals 17 residues. J lost 4 bases, V lost 3 bases, and 11 bases had no gene match. Germline CDR1 reads MDHEN; CDR2 reads SYDVKM. In nucleotides, the CDR3 is TGTGCCAGCAGTTTCCCCCTTGGACAGGGGGATCGCTATGGCTACACCTTC. As protein: CASSFPLGQGDRYGYTF.

The rearrangement links TRBV12-3 or TRBV12-4 to TRBJ2-1; D call uncertain. Trimming left V 6 bases short and J 6 bases short, with 12 bases between. The CDR3 totals 13 residues. The CDR3 reads CASRNGGLNEQFF. The CDR3 DNA is TGTGCCAGCAGAAATGGCGGTCTCAATGAGCAGTTCTTC.

This clonotype turned up a few times. The genes are TRBV29-1 and TRBJ1-1, with unresolved D. This CDR3 contains 15 residues. Between the trimmed V and J ends, which lost 7 bases and 0 bases, there was a span of 18 bases. CDR1 and CDR2 from the germline V gene are SQVTM and ANQGSEA. The CDR3 reads CSADPRVPMNTEAFF. As DNA, the CDR3 is TGCAGCGCTGACCCCCGGGTCCCCATGAACACTGAAGCTTTCTTT.

The chain is built from TRBV11-3 and TRBJ2-3, with D possibly matching TRBD2 (5 bases). The V and J ends lost 0 bases and 2 bases respectively, with 15 bases between them. Germline loops: CDR1 SGHNT, CDR2 YENEEA. The CDR3 is 17 residues long. CDR3 region: CASSLDSRAADTDTQYF. DNA for the CDR3: TGTGCCAGCAGCTTAGACTCGCGGGCCGCAGACACAGATACGCAGTATTTT.

This clonotype was observed a few times. This chain joins TRBV20-1 and TRBJ2-4; 10 nucleotides align to TRBD2. Trimming at V came to 5 bases and at J to 0 bases, leaving 4 bases not matched to a gene. The CDR3 spans 15 residues. CDR1 DFQATT and CDR2 SNEGSKA come from the germline V gene (reference sequence). The CDR3 reads CSAPSGGLAKNIQYF. CDR3 DNA: TGCAGTGCTCCTAGCGGGGGACTAGCCAAAAACATTCAGTACTTC.

The genes are TRBV7-9 and TRBJ2-7; a possible D gene is TRBD2 (5 bases). The CDR3 is 14 amino acids. Germline V gene data show CDR1 as SEHNR and CDR2 as FQNEAQ (reference sequence). The V gene lost 3 bases and the J gene lost 3 bases, with 12 bases spanning the gap. As DNA, the CDR3 is TGTGCCAGCAGCTTGGCCCTTCGGGGCTACGAGCAGTACTTC. Encoded protein: CASSLALRGYEQYF.

There are many counts of this clonotype. The chain employs TRBV5-5 and TRBJ2-1; possibly TRBD2 for D (5 bases). The CDR3 loop spans 12 amino acids. V was clipped by 5 bases and J by 8 bases, with 11 bases between them. In germline, CDR1 is SGHKS, CDR2 YYEKEE (reference sequence). The CDR3 DNA sequence: TGTGCCAGCAGTTTAGACGGGGATGAGCAGTTCTTC. Its protein product is CASSLDGDEQFF.

The chain recombines TRBV12-3 or TRBV12-4 with TRBJ1-2; TRBD1 is a possible D gene (5 bases). Trimming took 7 bases from V and 0 from J, leaving 18 bases between them. There are 16 residues in the CDR3. Here the CDR3 DNA reads TGTGCCAGCAATACTTTTGACAGACCTCCTAACTATGGCTACACCTTC. It codes for CASNTFDRPPNYGYTF.

V gene TRBV7-9 combines with J gene TRBJ1-2; D remains unclear. This CDR3 spans 15 amino acids. From germline, CDR1 is SEHNR and CDR2 FQNEAQ (reference sequence). V was pared by 5 bases and J by 1 base, with 14 bases between. For the CDR3, the DNA is TGTGCCAGCAGCGCACACAGTTCCCATAACTATGGCTACACCTTC. It translates to CASSAHSSHNYGYTF.

This sequence joins TRBV2 and TRBJ2-1; TRBD2 aligns across 10 bases. Germline V gene data show CDR1 as SNHLY and CDR2 as FYNNEI. The CDR3 spans 16 residues. The V segment lost 3 bases and the J segment 8 bases; nucleotides outside the gene matches: 10. The CDR3 loop is CASSDAGTSDFDEQFF. In DNA form, the CDR3 reads TGTGCCAGCAGTGATGCCGGGACTAGCGACTTCGATGAGCAGTTCTTC.